The 23 T cell receptor beta chains below were found in one sample sequenced in a study of beta chain features in type 1 diabetes. The isolated RNA, all of it, was reverse transcribed, so expressed TCRB transcripts were what got sequenced. The repertoire was sequenced with immunoSEQ multiplex PCR; TCRdb's copy has only in-frame clones and lacks some. This sample has 300,000 to 450,000 clones, with around 19% found just once. Sequencing was carried out using naive CD4+ T cells from blood. Source of these receptors: a woman in her late teens or twenties in good health.

This clone was seen only a few times. The chain recombines TRBV2 with TRBJ1-2; TRBD1 matches at 9 bases. V lost 6 bases to trimming and J lost 8 bases; unmatched junction nucleotides: 19. Germline V CDR1 and CDR2: SNHLY, FYNNEI. This CDR3 contains 17 residues. The CDR3 here is CASSYRGLSDAHSGYTF. As DNA, the CDR3 is TGTGCCAGCAGCTACAGGGGGCTATCTGATGCCCATTCCGGCTACACCTTC.

V usage is TRBV4-3 and J usage is TRBJ1-5; D gene unclear. Looked up from germline, CDR1 is LGHNA and CDR2 is YSLEER. This CDR3 spans 13 amino acids. V gave up 3 bases and J gave up 9 bases, with 12 bases separating them. The CDR3 sequence: CASSQDSRGPQHF. In DNA, the CDR3 is TGCGCCAGCAGCCAGGACTCCCGGGGGCCCCAGCATTTT.

This clone was seen a handful of times. V and J are TRBV5-4 and TRBJ2-2, with a weak D call TRBD1 (7 bases). This CDR3 contains 15 residues. The V and J ends lost 5 bases and 4 bases respectively, with 15 bases between them. The germline V gene has CDR1 SGHNT and CDR2 YYREEE (reference sequence). The CDR3 bases are TGTGCCAGCAGGGCCGGGCAGGGGGGCACCGGGGAGCTGTTTTTT. Translated, it gives CASRAGQGGTGELFF.

In its sample, this clone was seen a few times. In DNA, the CDR3 is TGCAGCGTTGTCAGGGGAGCTGCAGATACGCAGTATTTT. Translating it yields CSVVRGAADTQYF. The chain links TRBV29-1 to TRBJ2-3, with a weak D call TRBD1 (6 bases). Trimming left V 4 bases short and J 4 bases short, with 12 bases between. Germline CDR1 is SQVTM and CDR2 is ANQGSEA. The CDR3 is 13 amino acids.

The chain combines TRBV25-1 with TRBJ2-2; 8 bases map to TRBD2. In germline, CDR1 is MGHDK, CDR2 SYGVNS. The V gene end was trimmed by 6 bases and the J gene end by 0 bases; junction bases not matched to a gene: 9. This CDR3 has 17 residues. DNA of the CDR3: TGTGCCAGCAGGGTATATGGGACTAGGGCGAACACCGGGGAGCTGTTTTTT. Amino acids: CASRVYGTRANTGELFF.

This chain uses TRBV18 with TRBJ1-5; TRBD1 matches 7 bases. Germline CDR1 KGHSH, CDR2 LQKENI. V was clipped by 9 bases and J by 3 bases; unmatched bases: 5. The CDR3 loop spans 13 amino acids. The CDR3 DNA reads TGTGCCAGTGCAGGGGGTGCCAATCAGCCCCAGCATTTT. This sequence encodes CASAGGANQPQHF.

This rearrangement joins TRBV5-8 to TRBJ2-1; TRBD2 might be the D (6 bases). Germline V CDR1 and CDR2: SGHTS, YDEGEE. Trimming took 1 base from V and 8 from J, leaving 10 bases between them. The CDR3 covers 13 residues. The chain's CDR3 is CASSLTSSHEQFF. In DNA, the CDR3 is TGTGCCAGCAGCTTGACTAGCTCCCATGAGCAGTTCTTC.

This clone was observed a few times. The rearrangement uses TRBV2 and TRBJ1-6; the match to TRBD1 covers 9 bases. Germline assignment: CDR1 SNHLY and CDR2 FYNNEI. The CDR3 contains 16 residues. The ends lost 4 bases at V and 9 bases at J; junction bases unmatched: 10. CDR3 in amino acids: CASSARPGQGGSPLHF. DNA of the CDR3: TGTGCCAGCAGTGCTCGGCCGGGACAGGGCGGTTCACCCCTCCACTTT.

The chain employs TRBV4-2 and TRBJ2-7; TRBD1 agrees at 11 bases. The CDR3 is 14 residues long. The V gene end was trimmed by 6 bases and the J gene end by 3 bases; junction bases not matched to a gene: 4. CDR1 is LGHNA, CDR2 YNFKEQ, per germline. The chain's CDR3 is CASRAGTGGYEQYF. CDR3 DNA: TGTGCCAGCAGGGCCGGGACAGGGGGCTACGAGCAGTACTTC.

This sequence joins TRBV6-1 and TRBJ2-7; 9 nucleotides match TRBD1. Germline CDR1 reads MNHNS; CDR2 reads SASEGT. CDR3 length: 14 residues. Trimming at V came to 5 bases and at J to 2 bases, leaving 4 bases not matched to a gene. The CDR3 DNA is TGTGCCAGCAGTAGGACAGGGGCGACCTACGAGCAGTACTTC. It is translated as CASSRTGATYEQYF.

This clone was found a few times. The V and J genes are TRBV7-2 and TRBJ2-1, with a tentative D call TRBD1 (6 bases). Per germline, CDR1 SGHTA and CDR2 FQGNSA. Between the trimmed V and J ends, which lost 5 bases and 2 bases, there was a span of 13 bases. The length of the CDR3 is 15 residues. The CDR3 here is CASSPRQATYNEQFF. The CDR3 DNA follows: TGTGCCAGCAGCCCCAGACAGGCTACCTACAATGAGCAGTTCTTC.

The chain recombines TRBV2 with TRBJ1-6; D is unclear. V shed 6 bases and J shed 11 bases, with 8 bases lying between them. The CDR3 consists of 11 residues. Germline V CDR1 and CDR2: SNHLY, FYNNEI. CDR3 DNA: TGTGCCAGCAGGGGCATAACACCCCTCCACTTT. This sequence encodes CASRGITPLHF.

This sequence joins TRBV9 and TRBJ2-7, with 8 bases matching TRBD2. J lost 7 bases, V lost 8 bases, and 14 bases had no gene match. The CDR3 extends over 14 amino acids. In germline, CDR1 is SGDLS, CDR2 YYNGEE. CDR3 nucleotides: TGTGCCAGTAGCCCGGGACTAGAAAGAAGGGAGCAGTACTTC. It translates to CASSPGLERREQYF. The whole variable domain, remainder taken from reference TRBV9 and TRBJ2-7, is DSGVTQTPKHLITATGQRVTLRCSPRSGDLSVYWYQQSLDQGLQFLIQYYNGEERAKGNILERFSAQQFPDLHSELNLSSLELGDSALYFCASSPGLERREQYFGPGTRLTVT.

The V call is TRBV7-9, the J call TRBJ2-7, with TRBD2 identical over 13 bases. From germline, CDR1 is SEHNR and CDR2 FQNEAQ (reference sequence). V was pared by 5 bases and J by 0 bases, with 7 bases of the junction left unmatched. The CDR3 totals 17 residues. The DNA for the CDR3 is TGTGCCAGCAGCCATGGGACTAGCGGGGTGAGCTCCTACGAGCAGTACTTC. Its protein is CASSHGTSGVSSYEQYF.

This clone was counted between two and nine times. One end of the junction varies from germline; a read error may be responsible. V gene TRBV6-6 combines with J gene TRBJ2-5, with 8 positions matching TRBD2. From germline, CDR1 is MNHNY and CDR2 SVGAGI (reference sequence). This CDR3 comprises 15 residues. The CDR3 loop reads CAISERTSGKETQYF. The DNA of the CDR3 is TGTGCCATCAGTGAGCGAACTAGCGGTAAAGAGACCCAGTACTTC.

The genes are TRBV7-3 and TRBJ2-3, with 8 bases that match TRBD2. The germline CDR1 and CDR2 sequences are SGHTA and FQGTGA. Germline trimming cut 3 bases from V and 6 bases from J; bases unmatched to any gene: 5. CDR3 length: 14 residues. The CDR3 coding sequence is TGTGCCAGCAGCTTCCGGGGGGGATCGGATACGCAGTATTTT. Translated: CASSFRGGSDTQYF. Variable domain in full (rest from reference TRBV7-3 and TRBJ2-3): GAGVSQTPSNKVTEKGKYVELRCDPISGHTALYWYRQSLGQGPEFLIYFQGTGAADDSGLPNDRFFAVRPEGSVSTLKIQRTERGDSAVYLCASSFRGGSDTQYFGPGTRLTVL.

This clone appeared a few times. This sequence joins TRBV25-1 and TRBJ2-7, with 10 positions matching TRBD2. CDR3 length equals 14 residues. J lost 3 bases, V lost 1 base, and 0 bases had no gene match. The V gene's germline CDR1 is MGHDK and CDR2 SYGVNS. CDR3 sequence: CASSESSGSYEQYF. The CDR3 DNA follows: TGTGCCAGCAGTGAATCTAGCGGGAGCTACGAGCAGTACTTC.

This clone was seen a few times. The rearrangement links TRBV12-5 to TRBJ1-1, with 8 nucleotides matching TRBD1. Germline loops: CDR1 LGHNT, CDR2 FRNRAP. V lost 2 bases, J lost 8 bases, and 4 bases stayed unmatched. The CDR3 is 13 residues long. The CDR3 coding sequence is TGTGCTAGTGGTTTGAGTGGACAGGGCGAAGCTTTCTTT. Translating it yields CASGLSGQGEAFF.

This rearrangement joins TRBV5-1 to TRBJ2-2; D is perhaps TRBD1 (6 bases). The CDR3 contains 15 residues. Germline V gene data show CDR1 as SGHRS and CDR2 as YFSETQ. The V end lost 4 bases, the J end lost 1 base, and 11 bases lay between the germline ends. This CDR3 reads CASSVTGQNTGELFF. The CDR3, as DNA: TGCGCCAGCAGCGTCACGGGACAGAACACCGGGGAGCTGTTTTTT.

This sequence joins TRBV15 and TRBJ2-5; 7 bases match TRBD2. Germline CDR1 LNHNV, CDR2 YYDKDF (reference sequence). J was trimmed by 3 bases and V by 1 base; bases with no gene match: 5. The CDR3 covers 15 residues. CDR3: CATSRVGGVEETQYF. In nucleotides, the CDR3 is TGTGCCACCAGCAGAGTTGGGGGGGTAGAAGAGACCCAGTACTTC.

In nucleotides, the CDR3 is TGTGCCTGGAGTGTACAAAGGTCAGGGTATAGCAATCAGCCCCAGCATTTT. It codes for CAWSVQRSGYSNQPQHF. This chain uses TRBV30 with TRBJ1-5, with a possible D match to TRBD1 (5 bases). Germline V gene data show CDR1 as GTSNPN and CDR2 as SVGIG (reference sequence). The CDR3 consists of 17 residues. The V end lost 0 bases, the J end lost 0 bases, and 15 bases lay between the germline ends.

This sequence joins TRBV18 and TRBJ2-3; TRBD1 matches at 12 bases. This CDR3 contains 15 residues. V lost 4 bases and J lost 5; bases outside the gene matches: 4. Germline CDR1 and CDR2: KGHSH and LQKENI. CDR3: CASSLGTGGGDTQYF. DNA of the CDR3: TGTGCCAGCTCACTCGGGACAGGGGGCGGAGATACGCAGTATTTT.

This rearrangement joins TRBV9 to TRBJ2-6; D not resolved. The length of the CDR3 is 15 residues. Germline CDR1 SGDLS, CDR2 YYNGEE. The V and J ends lost 0 bases and 2 bases respectively, with 6 bases between them. CDR3 protein: CASSVGPAGANVLTF. The CDR3 nucleotides read TGTGCCAGCAGCGTAGGCCCGGCTGGGGCCAACGTCCTGACTTTC.